This T cell receptor beta chain derives from a study of shared clonotypes between healthy human individuals. Study as a whole: For every donor, three CD4 naive, three CD4 memory, two CD8 naive and one CD8 memory plates were used. Overall study results and limits: Generally, naive subsets (rather than memory subsets) showed larger estimated richness.

As to this clone: The antigen is unknown.

Measured with immunoSEQ multiplex PCR; TCRdb has only the in-frame clones, and not every one. The sample includes about 1 million clones, about 75% of them seen just once. Study donors comprised healthy, HIV-negative adults devoid of recent acute infection or vaccination. Trimming left V 1 base short and J 2 bases short, with 15 bases between. Germline V gene lookup returns CDR1 SGHDN and CDR2 FVKESK. The CDR3 runs 17 residues. The sequenced sample was memory CD4+ T cells sorted from blood. Subset described: CD45RA-negative fraction. This receptor was obtained from a man aged 18 to 29 in good health. The chain employs TRBV14 and TRBJ1-3, with D possibly being TRBD1 (5 bases). The CDR3 DNA reads TGTGCCAGCAGCCAAGTGGGAGCCGGGGGGACTGGAAACACCATATATTTT. The encoded protein is CASSQVGAGGTGNTIYF.